This is a list of T cell receptor beta chains from one sample in a study of memory CD4+ T cells and cytomegalovirus serostatus. The assay was immunoSEQ multiplex PCR, and TCRdb's table has in-frame clones only and misses some. This table holds 60,000 or so clones, about four fifths found once. Sequenced sample: memory CD4+ T cells from blood. The receptors here all came from an adult in good health and CMV-seronegative. Some clones in this sample may be carry-over from other donors' samples. Each CDR3 is given with its conserved first and last residue. The D gene is left open where the match is weak. Part of the rows lack a size; the others show once, few, many or a class for expanded clones.

>NA|TRBJ1-5|TRBV18|13|NA
CASSRGQDQPQHF
TGTGCCAGCTCACGGGGGCAGGATCAGCCCCAGCATTTT
>NA|TRBJ2-7|TRBV9|14|TRBD2
CASSPGLASHEQYF
TGTGCCAGCAGCCCGGGACTAGCCTCCCACGAGCAGTACTTC
>NA|TRBJ2-7|TRBV28|16|NA
CASSSPGDRTPYEQYF
TGTGCCAGCAGTTCCCCTGGGGATAGAACCCCCTACGAGCAGTACTTC
>NA|TRBJ1-2|TRBV28|13|NA
CASRTGTDYGYTF
TGTGCCAGCAGAACCGGGACCGACTATGGCTACACCTTC
>few|TRBJ2-1|TRBV2|13|NA
CASSEGWANEQFF
TGTGCCAGCAGTGAAGGGTGGGCGAATGAGCAGTTCTTC
>NA|TRBJ2-5|TRBV4-3|13|NA
CASSQERAKTQYF
TGCGCCAGCAGCCAAGAACGCGCTAAGACCCAGTACTTC
>NA|TRBJ2-1|TRBV2|16|TRBD2
CASSEARGLAGGEQFF
TGTGCCAGCAGCGAAGCGCGTGGACTAGCGGGAGGTGAGCAGTTCTTC
>NA|TRBJ1-5|TRBV7-2|15|NA
CASSLDGLQNQPQHF
TGTGCCAGCAGCTTAGATGGCCTTCAGAATCAGCCCCAGCATTTT
>NA|TRBJ1-5|TRBV12-5|15|TRBD1
CASGLGQGVNQPQHF
TGTGCTAGTGGCCTTGGACAGGGGGTCAATCAGCCCCAGCATTTT
>once|TRBJ1-1|TRBV5-4|16|TRBD1
CASSLSGGGWDTEAFF
TGTGCCAGCAGCTTGTCAGGGGGCGGATGGGACACTGAAGCTTTCTTT
>few|TRBJ1-6|TRBV2|13|NA
CASNKGGQSALHF
TGTGCCAGCAATAAGGGGGGGCAATCAGCCCTCCACTTT
>NA|TRBJ1-5|TRBV28|12|NA
CASSFGNQPQHF
TGTGCCAGCAGTTTCGGCAATCAGCCCCAGCATTTT
>few|TRBJ1-2|TRBV5-5|14|NA
CASSLDLSVGGLFF
TGTGCCAGCAGCTTGGATTTGTCAGTTGGGGGACTATTCTTC
>NA|TRBJ2-7|TRBV12-5|11|NA
CASGLVDEQYF
TGTGCTAGTGGTTTGGTGGACGAGCAGTACTTC
>NA|TRBJ1-2|TRBV29-1|13|NA
CSVGSQAGDGYTF
TGCAGCGTTGGATCTCAAGCGGGCGATGGCTACACCTTC
>NA|TRBJ1-4|TRBV5-1|16|NA
CASSFGPGDGREKLFF
TGCGCCAGCAGCTTCGGCCCAGGGGACGGTCGGGAAAAACTGTTTTTT
>NA|TRBJ2-1|TRBV25-1|16|TRBD1
CATLGGTGSSYNEQFF
TGTGCCACCCTCGGCGGGACAGGGAGCTCCTACAATGAGCAGTTCTTC
>NA|TRBJ1-1|TRBV2|15|NA
CASGKGHSMNTEAFF
TGTGCCAGCGGGAAGGGACATTCCATGAACACTGAAGCTTTCTTT
>NA|TRBJ2-7|TRBV30|16|TRBD2
CAWRILASGSTHEQYF
TGTGCCTGGAGGATTCTGGCTAGCGGGAGCACCCACGAGCAGTACTTC
>once|TRBJ2-7|TRBV10-3|13|TRBD1
CAITTGTANEQYF
TGTGCCATCACTACCGGGACAGCGAACGAGCAGTACTTC
>NA|TRBJ2-5|TRBV7-9|14|NA
CASSQWGRGETQYF
TGTGCCAGCAGCCAATGGGGACGGGGAGAGACCCAGTACTTC
>NA|TRBJ2-1|TRBV30|16|TRBD2
CAWSGLTSGSYYEQFF
TGTGCCTGGAGTGGTCTAACTAGCGGGAGTTATTATGAGCAGTTCTTC
>NA|TRBJ2-5|TRBV12-5|13|NA
CASAARVIETQYF
TGTGCTAGTGCCGCCAGAGTTATCGAGACCCAGTACTTC
>NA|TRBJ2-2|TRBV2|16|TRBD1
CASTTSGQGLGGELFF
TGTGCCAGCACGACTTCGGGACAGGGCCTCGGCGGGGAGCTGTTTTTT
>NA|TRBJ2-5|TRBV29-1|14|TRBD2
CSVEASGSRETQYF
TGCAGCGTTGAGGCTAGCGGGTCTAGAGAGACCCAGTACTTC
>NA|TRBJ2-7|TRBV4-1|16|TRBD2
CASSQELAGGAYEQYF
TGCGCCAGCAGCCAAGAATTAGCGGGAGGGGCCTACGAGCAGTACTTC
>NA|TRBJ2-7|TRBV28|19|TRBD2
CASRPAGTAIGTSGYEQYF
TGTGCCAGCAGACCCGCCGGGACAGCCATAGGGACTAGCGGCTACGAGCAGTACTTC
>once|TRBJ1-5|TRBV6-5|13|NA
CASRNGVHQPQHF
TGTGCCAGCAGAAACGGGGTTCATCAGCCCCAGCATTTT
>NA|TRBJ2-7|TRBV7-6|14|TRBD2
CASSVTSGRDEQYF
TGTGCCAGCAGCGTGACTAGCGGGAGGGACGAGCAGTACTTC